This T cell receptor (beta chain) was identified in a study of OX40 agonist ivuxolimab in advanced cancers. Losses at the gene ends were 4 bases for V and 5 bases for J; bases not matched to a gene: 7. The CDR3 is 15 residues long. Germline V CDR1 and CDR2: SGHRS, YFSETQ. TCRdb keeps only in-frame clones here, not all; method: immunoSEQ multiplex PCR. The sample has some 100,000 clones, around 84% seen once. J is TRBJ1-4 and V is TRBV5-1; 8 nucleotides agree with TRBD1. Sequenced material: CD4+ or CD8+ T cells sorted from blood, taken in a trial of the OX40 agonist ivuxolimab. The source of this sequence is an adult with an advanced solid tumor such as melanoma, head and neck, liver or kidney cancer. The CDR3 nucleotides read TGCGCCAGCAGCCAGGGGGACAGGTGGAATGAAAAACTGTTTTTT. Translation gives CASSQGDRWNEKLFF. The variable domain in full, with the rest retrieved from reference TRBV5-1 and TRBJ1-4, is KAGVTQTPRYLIKTRGQQVTLSCSPISGHRSVSWYQQTPGQGLQFLFEYFSETQRNKGNFPGRFSGRQFSNSRSEMNVSTLELGDSALYLCASSQGDRWNEKLFFGSGTQLSVL.